The source of this T cell receptor (beta chain) is a study of T cells in Graves' hyperthyroidism and ophthalmopathy. This CDR3 has 15 amino acids. Germline assignment: CDR1 MNHNS and CDR2 SASEGT. Worth noting for this clonotype: A much larger clonotype is one base distant, so this may be a read error.

Amplification yielded TCR beta CDR3 regions, with RNA transcripts as the source. First-round RT-PCR of the TCR CDR3 relied on the HTBI primer set. TCRdb reprocessed the multiplex PCR reads with MiXCR, giving one entry per CDR3 protein. Of some 270,000 distinct CDR3 sequences in the sample, approximately 13% were seen once. This chain joins TRBV6-1 and TRBJ2-2, with D perhaps matching TRBD1 (7 bases). The TCR comes from a middle-aged woman with Graves' hyperthyroidism. The sequencing sample was made of blood. CDR3 in DNA: TGTGCCAGCAGTCGCGACAGGGCTCCCGGCGGGGAGCTGTCTTTT. Protein product: CASSRDRAPGGELSF.